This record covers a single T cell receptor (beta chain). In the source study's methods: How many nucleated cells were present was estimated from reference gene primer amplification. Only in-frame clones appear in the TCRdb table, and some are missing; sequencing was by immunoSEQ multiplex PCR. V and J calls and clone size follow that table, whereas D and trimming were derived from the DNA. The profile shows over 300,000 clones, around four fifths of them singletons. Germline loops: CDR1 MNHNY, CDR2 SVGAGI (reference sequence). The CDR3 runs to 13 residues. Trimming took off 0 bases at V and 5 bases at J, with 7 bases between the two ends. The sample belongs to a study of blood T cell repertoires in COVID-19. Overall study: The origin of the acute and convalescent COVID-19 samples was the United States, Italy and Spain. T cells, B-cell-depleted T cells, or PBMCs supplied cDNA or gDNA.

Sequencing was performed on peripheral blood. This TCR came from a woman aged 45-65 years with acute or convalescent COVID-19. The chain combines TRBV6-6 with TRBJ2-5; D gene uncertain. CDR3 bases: TGTGCCAGCAGTTACTCACACCTGGAGACCCAGTACTTC. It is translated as CASSYSHLETQYF.